This T cell receptor beta chain was retrieved from a study of shared clonotypes between healthy human individuals. This clone was observed once. Antigen unknown. This CDR3 region has 18 residues. Germline trimming cut 4 bases from V and 1 base from J; bases unmatched to any gene: 7. The germline V gene has CDR1 SEHNR and CDR2 FQNEAQ (reference sequence). Study conclusions and caveats: A handful of donors showed sharing of approximately 5% of naive CD4 clonotypes. What rarefaction showed was incomplete sorted-subset sequencing despite large depth.

Genomic DNA of every subset was divided equally among multiple immunoSEQ plates. Sequencing was performed with immunoSEQ multiplex PCR; in TCRdb, only in-frame clones are kept and a portion is missing. The data show some 2 million clones, with 85% to 95% seen just once and around 0.13% held by the top ten. The V and J genes are TRBV7-9 and TRBJ2-3; TRBD2 agrees at 14 bases. Source material: naive CD4+ T cells sorted from blood. Subset here: CD45RA+ positively selected. This clonotype originated in a man aged 18 to 30 in good health. CDR3 sequence (DNA): TGTGCCAGCAGCTCCGGACTAGCGGGAGGCCCGGGCACAGATACGCAGTATTTT. It codes for CASSSGLAGGPGTDTQYF.